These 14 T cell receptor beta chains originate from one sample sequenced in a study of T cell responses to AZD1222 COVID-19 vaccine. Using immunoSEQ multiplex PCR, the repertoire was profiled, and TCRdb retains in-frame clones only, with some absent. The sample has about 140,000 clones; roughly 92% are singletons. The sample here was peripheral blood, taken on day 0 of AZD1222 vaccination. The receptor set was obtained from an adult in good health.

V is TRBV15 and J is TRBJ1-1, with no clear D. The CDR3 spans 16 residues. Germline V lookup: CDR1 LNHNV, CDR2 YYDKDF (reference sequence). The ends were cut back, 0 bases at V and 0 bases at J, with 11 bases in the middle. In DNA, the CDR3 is TGTGCCACCAGCAGAGAACCCGGTACTTTGAACACTGAAGCTTTCTTT. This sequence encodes CATSREPGTLNTEAFF.

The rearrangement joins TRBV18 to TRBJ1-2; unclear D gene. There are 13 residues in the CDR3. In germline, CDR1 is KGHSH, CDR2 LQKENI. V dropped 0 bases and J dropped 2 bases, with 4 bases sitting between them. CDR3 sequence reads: CASSPPTNYGYTF. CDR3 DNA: TGTGCCAGCTCACCACCGACCAACTATGGCTACACCTTC.

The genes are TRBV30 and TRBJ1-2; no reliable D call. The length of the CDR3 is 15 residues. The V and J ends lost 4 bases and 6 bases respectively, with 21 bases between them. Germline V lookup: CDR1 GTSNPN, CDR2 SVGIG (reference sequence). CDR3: CAWNPKDLDGHGYTF. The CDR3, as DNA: TGTGCCTGGAATCCAAAAGATTTGGACGGTCATGGCTACACCTTC.

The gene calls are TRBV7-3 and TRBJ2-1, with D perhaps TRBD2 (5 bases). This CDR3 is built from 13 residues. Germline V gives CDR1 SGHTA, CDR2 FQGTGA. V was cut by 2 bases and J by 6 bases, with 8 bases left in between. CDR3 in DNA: TGTGCCAGCAGCTTAGGACTTGTCAATGAGCAGTTCTTC. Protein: CASSLGLVNEQFF.

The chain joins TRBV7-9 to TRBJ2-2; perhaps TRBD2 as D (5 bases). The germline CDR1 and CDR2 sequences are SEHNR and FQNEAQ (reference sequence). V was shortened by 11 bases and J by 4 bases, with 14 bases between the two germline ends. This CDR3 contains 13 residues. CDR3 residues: CAVFGGSTGELFF. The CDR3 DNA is TGTGCCGTATTTGGAGGAAGCACCGGGGAGCTGTTTTTT.

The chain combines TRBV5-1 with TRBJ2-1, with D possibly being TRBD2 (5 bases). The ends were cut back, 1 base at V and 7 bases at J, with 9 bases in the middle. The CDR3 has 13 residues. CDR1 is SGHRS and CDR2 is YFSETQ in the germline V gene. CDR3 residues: CASSLFGKNEQFF. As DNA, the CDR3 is TGCGCCAGCAGCTTGTTCGGGAAAAATGAGCAGTTCTTC.

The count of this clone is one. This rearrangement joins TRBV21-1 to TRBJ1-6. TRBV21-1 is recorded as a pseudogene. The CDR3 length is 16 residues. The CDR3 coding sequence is TGTGCCAGCAGCAAAGTCAGAAGGATGTACAATTCACCCCTCCACTTT. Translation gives CASSKVRRMYNSPLHF.

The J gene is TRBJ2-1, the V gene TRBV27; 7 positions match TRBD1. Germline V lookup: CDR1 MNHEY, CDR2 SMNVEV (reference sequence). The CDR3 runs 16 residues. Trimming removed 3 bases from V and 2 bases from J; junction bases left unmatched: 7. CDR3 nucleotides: TGTGCCAGCAGTTTTCAGACAGGGAACCCCTACAATGAGCAGTTCTTC. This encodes CASSFQTGNPYNEQFF.

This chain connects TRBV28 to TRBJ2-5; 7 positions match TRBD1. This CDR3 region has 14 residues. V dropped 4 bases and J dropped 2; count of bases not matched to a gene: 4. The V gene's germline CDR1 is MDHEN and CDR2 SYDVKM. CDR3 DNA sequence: TGTGCCAGCAGTTCGCCGGGACAGCAAGAGACCCAGTACTTC. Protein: CASSSPGQQETQYF.

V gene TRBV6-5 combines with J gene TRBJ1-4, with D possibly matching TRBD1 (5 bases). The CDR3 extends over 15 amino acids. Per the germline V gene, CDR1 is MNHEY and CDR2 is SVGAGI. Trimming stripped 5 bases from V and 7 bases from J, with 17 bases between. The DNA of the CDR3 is TGTGCCAGCAGTCGGAGACAGCCGACCAGTGAAAAACTGTTTTTT. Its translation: CASSRRQPTSEKLFF.

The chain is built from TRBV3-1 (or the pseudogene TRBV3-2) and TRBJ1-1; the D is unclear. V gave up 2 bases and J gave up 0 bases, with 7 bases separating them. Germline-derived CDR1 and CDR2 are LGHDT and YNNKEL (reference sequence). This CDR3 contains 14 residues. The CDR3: CASSQFLMNTEAFF. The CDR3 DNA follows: TGTGCCAGCAGCCAATTTCTGATGAACACTGAAGCTTTCTTT.

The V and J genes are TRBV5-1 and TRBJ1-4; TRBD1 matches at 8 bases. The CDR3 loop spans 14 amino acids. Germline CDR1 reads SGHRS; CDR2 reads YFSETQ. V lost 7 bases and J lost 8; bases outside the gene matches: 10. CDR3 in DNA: TGCGCCAGCGGACCCGGGACAGGTGCCGAAAAACTGTTTTTT. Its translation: CASGPGTGAEKLFF.

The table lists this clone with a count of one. The CDR3 sequence: CASSDRRRGNQPQHF. Written as DNA, the CDR3 is TGTGCCAGCAGTGATAGAAGGAGAGGCAATCAGCCCCAGCATTTT. The rearrangement links TRBV2 to TRBJ1-5; D is unclear. The germline CDR1 and CDR2 sequences are SNHLY and FYNNEI. V lost 3 bases to trimming and J lost 2 bases, with 11 bases between them. This CDR3 region has 15 residues.

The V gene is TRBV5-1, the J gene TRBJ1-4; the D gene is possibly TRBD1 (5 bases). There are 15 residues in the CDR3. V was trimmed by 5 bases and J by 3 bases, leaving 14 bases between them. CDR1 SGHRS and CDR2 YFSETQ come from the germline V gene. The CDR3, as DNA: TGCGCCAGCAGGGCCCGGGGGGAGGCTAATGAAAAACTGTTTTTT. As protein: CASRARGEANEKLFF.